The sequence of this TCR beta chain was determined in a study of T cells in Graves' hyperthyroidism and ophthalmopathy. This clonotype came up many times. Amplified TCR beta CDR3 regions came from RNA transcripts. The TCR CDR3 first-round RT-PCR relied on the HTBI primer set. TCRdb independently ran MiXCR on the multiplex PCR reads; one entry per CDR3 protein. This table holds a few hundred thousand distinct CDR3 sequences, 15% to 18% found once. Unmatched junction bases numbered 19, after V lost 5 bases and J lost 4 bases. The CDR3 covers 19 residues. Germline assignment: CDR1 MDHEN and CDR2 SYDVKM. This sequence joins TRBV28 and TRBJ2-7, with 11 bases identical to TRBD1. This clonotype was sampled from a woman under 30 with Graves' hyperthyroidism. The sequenced sample consisted of blood. The CDR3, as DNA: TGTGCCAGCAGTCCGCCGGACAGGGGGCGAGAGCGGAGGGAGTACGAGCAGTACTTC. Translated: CASSPPDRGRERREYEQYF.